Shown below are 3 T cell receptor beta chains from a single sample sequenced in a study of T cells in Graves' hyperthyroidism and ophthalmopathy. Researchers took RNA transcripts and amplified the TCR beta CDR3 regions from them. Using the HTBI primer set, a first-round RT-PCR was run on the TCR CDR3. TCRdb redid the calling of the multiplex PCR reads with MiXCR, one entry per CDR3 protein. The sample holds fewer than 400,000 distinct CDR3 sequences, roughly 17% seen once. Input material: blood. Receptors originate from a man younger than 45 with Graves' hyperthyroidism.

This clonotype was detected a few times. The chain recombines TRBV29-1 with TRBJ2-1, with 12 bases fitting TRBD1. Trimming cost V 6 bases and J 7 bases; bases outside gene matches: 10. This CDR3 spans 15 amino acids. In germline, CDR1 is SQVTM, CDR2 ANQGSEA. CDR3 bases: TGCAGCGTCGGCACCGGGACAGGGGGCTCGAATGAGCAGTTCTTC. Translation gives CSVGTGTGGSNEQFF.

This rearrangement joins TRBV19 to TRBJ2-7; D is possibly TRBD2 (7 bases). Trimming stripped 3 bases from V and 5 bases from J, with 14 bases between. The CDR3 contains 14 residues. Germline V gene lookup returns CDR1 LNHDA and CDR2 SQIVND (reference sequence). CDR3 loop: CASSIRRGPHEQYF. The CDR3 DNA reads as TGTGCCAGTAGTATTCGGCGGGGGCCCCACGAGCAGTACTTC.

This clonotype was recorded many times. The chain combines TRBV30 with TRBJ1-1; TRBD1 agrees at 10 bases. With V trimmed by 7 bases and J by 5 bases, 4 bases remained unmatched. The CDR3 consists of 12 residues. Germline CDR1 is GTSNPN and CDR2 is SVGIG (reference sequence). The CDR3 region is CALTGGVTEAFF. Written as DNA, the CDR3 is TGTGCCTTGACAGGGGGCGTTACTGAAGCTTTCTTT. The whole variable domain, remainder taken from reference TRBV30 and TRBJ1-1, is SQTIHQWPATLVQPVGSPLSLECTVEGTSNPNLYWYRQAAGRGLQLLFYSVGIGQISSEVPQNLSASRPQDRQFILSSKKLLLSDSGFYLCALTGGVTEAFFGQGTRLTVV.